What follows are 5 T cell receptor beta chains derived from one specimen sequenced in a study of graft-versus-host responses after intestinal transplantation. Lamina propria and intraepithelial lymphocytes were released by processing graft tissue. Here immunoSEQ multiplex PCR was the method, and the copy in TCRdb shows in-frame clones only, minus some. The data hold approximately 17,000 clones, with roughly 80% observed a single time. The material was ileum tissue, obtained less than 600 days after intestinal transplantation. The receptors here all came from a human patient who received an intestinal transplant, so some T cells may come from the graft donor.

The V gene is TRBV7-8, the J gene TRBJ1-1, with D perhaps TRBD1 (5 bases). V was trimmed by 0 bases and J by 2 bases, leaving 13 bases between them. Germline V gene sequence: CDR1 SGHVS, CDR2 FQNEAQ. The length of the CDR3 is 16 residues. CDR3 loop: CASSLAPGAENTEAFF. In DNA form, the CDR3 reads TGTGCCAGCAGCTTAGCGCCCGGGGCAGAAAACACTGAAGCTTTCTTT.

The J gene is TRBJ2-5, the V gene TRBV18, with 12 nucleotides matching TRBD1. CDR1 is KGHSH, CDR2 LQKENI, per germline. The V gene end was trimmed by 2 bases and the J gene end by 4 bases; junction bases not matched to a gene: 8. The CDR3 is 17 amino acids. CDR3 nucleotides: TGTGCCAGCTCACCATCCGGGGGACAGGGGGCGAGAGAGACCCAGTACTTC. Translated, it gives CASSPSGGQGARETQYF.

The chain uses TRBV14 and TRBJ2-1; the D is unclear. Germline V gene sequence: CDR1 SGHDN, CDR2 FVKESK. The CDR3 has 15 residues. Trimming cost V 2 bases and J 7 bases, with 15 bases left between them. CDR3 DNA: TGTGCCAGCAGCCAACGTCGCACTTCGCGGAATGAGCAGTTCTTC. It translates to CASSQRRTSRNEQFF.

The chain recombines TRBV9 with TRBJ1-3, with D unclear. The CDR3 covers 16 residues. Germline V CDR1 and CDR2: SGDLS, YYNGEE. With 3 bases removed from V and 0 bases from J, the gap between germline ends came to 13 bases. The CDR3 is CASSALPDVSGNTIYF. CDR3 DNA sequence: TGTGCCAGCAGCGCCCTCCCGGACGTCTCTGGAAACACCATATATTTT. Full variable domain (remainder filled in from reference TRBV9 and TRBJ1-3): DSGVTQTPKHLITATGQRVTLRCSPRSGDLSVYWYQQSLDQGLQFLIQYYNGEERAKGNILERFSAQQFPDLHSELNLSSLELGDSALYFCASSALPDVSGNTIYFGEGSWLTVV.

This clone was recorded once. The rearrangement joins TRBV9 to TRBJ1-3, with TRBD1 as a possible D gene (6 bases). V was shortened by 3 bases and J by 0 bases, with 7 bases between the two germline ends. The CDR3 is made up of 14 amino acids. Germline CDR1 is SGDLS and CDR2 is YYNGEE. The CDR3 is CASSARGSGNTIYF. The DNA of the CDR3 is TGTGCCAGCAGCGCCAGGGGCTCTGGAAACACCATATATTTT.